This entry lists 22 T cell receptor beta chains sequenced from one sample in a study of human T cells and chemical hapten exposure. Time point reported: pre-sensitization, week 0. Treatment of the sample: therapeutic diphenylcyclopropenone sensitization with weekly scalp DPC. TCRdb re-derived calls from the RACE reads in MiXCR, one entry per CDR3 protein. The profile covers approximately 100,000 distinct CDR3 sequences, with around 10% appearing a single time and 1.5% to 2% taken by the ten largest. The starting material was whole blood, obtained in connection with sensitization to the hapten diphenylcyclopropenone (DPC). These receptor sequences come from a woman between 50 and 59 years old with alopecia areata. Some clones in this sample may be carry-over from other donors' samples.

In its sample, this clonotype was seen a few times. V is TRBV7-2 and J is TRBJ1-5; D remains unclear. Germline CDR1 reads SGHTA; CDR2 reads FQGNSA. Trimming removed 0 bases from V and 8 bases from J, with 14 bases in between. The CDR3 has 15 amino acids. CDR3 loop: CASSLAILPGEPQHF. For the CDR3, the DNA is TGTGCCAGCAGCTTAGCGATCTTACCTGGGGAGCCCCAGCATTTT. Combining the CDR3 with reference TRBV7-2 and TRBJ1-5 gives the whole variable domain GAGVSQSPSNKVTEKGKDVELRCDPISGHTALYWYRQSLGQGLEFLIYFQGNSAPDKSGLPSDRFSAERTGGSVSTLTIQRTQQEDSAVYLCASSLAILPGEPQHFGDGTRLSIL.

The chain combines TRBV7-2 with TRBJ1-1; D remains ambiguous. Germline assignment: CDR1 SGHTA and CDR2 FQGNSA. The CDR3 runs to 11 residues. Trimming took off 6 bases at V and 3 bases at J, with 5 bases between the two ends. CDR3 in DNA: TGTGCCAGCAGTTCTGACACTGAAGCTTTCTTT. Protein sequence: CASSSDTEAFF.

The table lists this clonotype with a few counts. The chain employs TRBV7-9 and TRBJ1-4; D may be TRBD1 (5 bases). The CDR3 spans 15 residues. Germline values: CDR1 SEHNR, CDR2 FQNEAQ (reference sequence). V was shortened by 0 bases and J by 7 bases, with 12 bases between the two germline ends. This CDR3 is CASSLAQGISEKLFF. CDR3 coding DNA: TGTGCCAGCAGCTTAGCGCAGGGTATAAGTGAAAAACTGTTTTTT.

This clonotype was seen at least ten times. The V and J genes are TRBV7-9 and TRBJ2-2; TRBD1 is a possible D gene (5 bases). V was clipped by 5 bases and J by 0 bases, with 10 bases between them. Looked up from germline, CDR1 is SEHNR and CDR2 is FQNEAQ (reference sequence). The CDR3 covers 15 residues. The CDR3 region has the DNA TGTGCCAGCAGCACTCGGACACCGAACACCGGGGAGCTGTTTTTT. Translated: CASSTRTPNTGELFF.

The chain has TRBV13 and TRBJ1-2; 7 bases match TRBD1. After removal of 1 base from V and 7 bases from J, the junction contained 9 bases not matched to a gene. The CDR3 contains 15 residues. CDR1 and CDR2 from the germline V gene are PRHDT and FYEKMQ (reference sequence). CDR3 in DNA: TGTGCCAGCAGCTTAGCCACAGGGGCAGGGTTTGGCTACACCTTC. This gives the protein CASSLATGAGFGYTF.

The gene calls are TRBV20-1 and TRBJ1-2, with 8 bases fitting TRBD1. Germline values: CDR1 DFQATT, CDR2 SNEGSKA (reference sequence). This CDR3 spans 18 amino acids. V dropped 0 bases and J dropped 4; count of bases not matched to a gene: 16. DNA for the CDR3: TGCAGTGCTAGAGATACTATGACTCAGGGGGCAGTGCGCTATGGCTACACCTTC. Its protein product is CSARDTMTQGAVRYGYTF.

This clonotype has at least ten counts. The rearrangement joins TRBV3-1 to TRBJ2-7; no clear D gene. V was cut by 1 base and J by 4 bases, with 5 bases left in between. Germline loops: CDR1 LGHDT, CDR2 YNNKEL (reference sequence). The CDR3 is 12 amino acids. The CDR3 protein is CASSQAKYEQYF. The CDR3 DNA reads TGTGCCAGCAGCCAAGCTAAATACGAGCAGTACTTC.

This clonotype has just a few counts. V is TRBV18 and J is TRBJ2-3; 10 bases align to TRBD1. V shed 4 bases, J shed 3 bases, and the junction held 4 bases outside the gene matches. The CDR3 length is 15 residues. The germline CDR1 and CDR2 sequences are KGHSH and LQKENI. CDR3 protein: CASSLGQGGTDTQYF. CDR3 coding DNA: TGTGCCAGCTCACTCGGACAGGGGGGAACAGATACGCAGTATTTT.

The chain uses TRBV28 and TRBJ2-3; D possibly corresponds to TRBD2 (5 bases). Germline-derived CDR1 and CDR2 are MDHEN and SYDVKM. The CDR3 spans 13 residues. V was pared by 4 bases and J by 5 bases, with 10 bases between. This chain's CDR3 is CASSSPGVDTQYF. The CDR3 DNA follows: TGTGCCAGCAGTTCCCCCGGGGTAGATACGCAGTATTTT.

In its sample, this clonotype was seen many times. The chain uses TRBV19 and TRBJ1-2; D is possibly TRBD1 (5 bases). The germline gives CDR1 LNHDA, CDR2 SQIVND (reference sequence). V was clipped by 6 bases and J by 5 bases, with 13 bases between them. The CDR3 has 13 amino acids. This chain's CDR3 is CASRSGLHYGYTF. The CDR3 DNA is TGTGCCAGTAGGTCGGGACTCCATTATGGCTACACCTTC.

This clonotype was detected a few times. This chain joins TRBV20-1 and TRBJ2-7; D gene ambiguous. The CDR3 length is 9 residues. V was pared by 3 bases and J by 6 bases, with 3 bases between. Germline V gene data show CDR1 as DFQATT and CDR2 as SNEGSKA (reference sequence). CDR3 bases: TGCAGTGCTAGCGGCGAGCAGTACTTC. It encodes CSASGEQYF.

In this sample, this clonotype turned up a few times. The V gene is TRBV28, the J gene TRBJ2-3, with 9 nucleotides matching TRBD2. J lost 0 bases, V lost 1 base, and 8 bases had no gene match. This CDR3 comprises 18 residues. Germline CDR1 and CDR2: MDHEN and SYDVKM. DNA of the CDR3: TGTGCCAGCAGTTTATACGCCGCGGGAGGGATCAGCACAGATACGCAGTATTTT. Its protein product is CASSLYAAGGISTDTQYF.

This sequence joins TRBV6-1 and TRBJ2-6; D is perhaps TRBD1 (5 bases). V dropped 5 bases and J dropped 2 bases, with 10 bases sitting between them. Germline-derived CDR1 and CDR2 are MNHNS and SASEGT. The CDR3 sequence is 15 residues long. The CDR3 is CASSSQGAGANVLTF. The CDR3 DNA reads TGTGCCAGCAGTTCTCAGGGTGCTGGGGCCAACGTCCTGACTTTC.

This clonotype was counted at least ten times. The genes are TRBV28 and TRBJ1-1, with D possibly TRBD1 on 6 matching bases. Deletions cut 10 bases from V and 1 base from J, with 13 bases between. CDR1 and CDR2 (germline): MDHEN, SYDVKM. The length of the CDR3 is 13 residues. The CDR3 bases are TGTGCCACGCTTTCCAGGGGGAACACTGAAGCTTTCTTT. It encodes CATLSRGNTEAFF.

The CDR3 sequence: CASSLTGTPRIETQYF. In nucleotides, the CDR3 is TGTGCCAGCAGCTTAACCGGGACCCCGAGGATAGAGACCCAGTACTTC. The chain carries TRBV11-1 and TRBJ2-5, with D tentatively TRBD1 or TRBD2 (5 bases each). The CDR3 length is 16 residues. CDR1 is SGHAT and CDR2 is FQDESV in the germline V gene (reference sequence). Trimming cost V 2 bases and J 4 bases, with 17 bases left between them.

This clonotype occurred a few times. J is TRBJ2-2 and V is TRBV12-3 or TRBV12-4; no firm D call. Trimming pared 5 bases from V and 6 bases from J, leaving 4 bases between. The CDR3 spans 11 residues. CDR3 sequence: CASSPAGELFF. The CDR3 bases are TGTGCCAGCAGTCCCGCCGGGGAGCTGTTTTTT.

This clonotype was counted between two and nine times. The chain employs TRBV7-6 and TRBJ2-1; either TRBD1 or TRBD2 may supply D (6 bases each). CDR1 and CDR2 (germline): SGHVS, FNYEAQ. The germline V and J ends were trimmed by 3 bases and 5 bases, with 14 bases remaining between them. There are 15 residues in the CDR3. The CDR3 bases are TGTGCCAGCAGCTTGAGGGGGGCCCCCAACAATGAGCAGTTCTTC. Protein sequence: CASSLRGAPNNEQFF.

V usage is TRBV2 and J usage is TRBJ1-5; tentatively, D is TRBD1 (5 bases). The CDR3 runs 14 residues. CDR1 is SNHLY and CDR2 is FYNNEI in the germline V gene. V shed 1 base and J shed 5 bases, with 9 bases lying between them. Here the CDR3 reads CASSEGQGHQPQHF. As DNA, the CDR3 is TGTGCCAGCAGTGAAGGGCAGGGTCATCAGCCCCAGCATTTT.

This clonotype was observed many times. The V and J genes are TRBV3-1 and TRBJ2-4; the D call may be TRBD1 or TRBD2 (5 bases each). The germline gives CDR1 LGHDT, CDR2 YNNKEL (reference sequence). CDR3 length equals 13 residues. V lost 4 bases and J 6 bases, leaving 10 bases between the germline ends. This CDR3 is CASSPPGANIQYF. CDR3 DNA: TGTGCCAGCAGCCCCCCCGGGGCAAACATTCAGTACTTC.

This clonotype was recorded a few times. The CDR3 sequence: CASSFLPASAGGELFF. CDR3 in DNA: TGTGCCAGCAGCTTCCTGCCGGCTAGCGCGGGCGGGGAGCTGTTTTTT. The J gene is TRBJ2-2, the V gene TRBV7-9; possibly TRBD2 for D (6 bases). The CDR3 totals 16 residues. The germline V gene has CDR1 SEHNR and CDR2 FQNEAQ (reference sequence). V was cut by 3 bases and J by 7 bases, with 18 bases left in between.

This clonotype was observed a few times. V gene TRBV5-8 combines with J gene TRBJ2-1, with D unclear. Germline CDR1 and CDR2: SGHTS and YDEGEE. The CDR3 spans 14 residues. With 2 bases removed from V and 8 bases from J, the gap between germline ends came to 14 bases. The chain's CDR3 is CASSFPPGLHEQFF. As DNA, the CDR3 is TGTGCCAGCAGCTTTCCTCCCGGTCTCCATGAGCAGTTCTTC.

This clonotype was seen only a few times. The chain combines TRBV7-2 with TRBJ1-5, with a tentative D call TRBD1 (5 bases). Trimming shortened V by 3 bases and J by 7 bases, and 10 bases separated the two germline ends. The CDR3 extends over 13 amino acids. Germline values: CDR1 SGHTA, CDR2 FQGNSA. The chain's CDR3 is CASSLGRGQPQHF. In DNA, the CDR3 is TGTGCCAGCAGCTTGGGAAGGGGCCAGCCCCAGCATTTT.